Sequencing of this T cell receptor beta chain was carried out in a study of PD-1 blockade in classical Hodgkin lymphoma. The study's findings and limits: Baseline diversity was lower in partial responders and progressors than complete responders. Relapsed/refractory patients reportedly had lower baseline diversity than newly diagnosed patients.

Details on this clone: The antigen is not known.

Only in-frame clones appear in the TCRdb table, and some are missing; sequencing was by immunoSEQ multiplex PCR. The repertoire holds roughly 30,000 clones, with around four fifths as singletons. Germline CDR1 and CDR2: SGHDT and YYEEEE. The CDR3 is 16 residues long. V was pared by 2 bases and J by 6 bases, with 15 bases between. Time point in this sample: cycle 4 day 1 (C4D1), after less than 7 weeks of nivolumab. The patients all showed relapse after autologous stem cell transplantation, while their brentuximab vedotin exposure varied. Negative selection with magnetic separation was used to purify CD4+ T cells from thawed PBMCs. Relapsed/refractory classical Hodgkin lymphoma patients had complete, partial or progressive responses.

The material was CD4+ T cells from blood, obtained before the fourth cycle of nivolumab. The clonotype originates from a human donor with classical Hodgkin lymphoma. This chain joins TRBV5-6 and TRBJ1-6; D is uncertain. The DNA of the CDR3 is TGTGCCAGCAGCTTCTCATGGTTAACAGCTAATTCACCCCTCCACTTT. Its protein product is CASSFSWLTANSPLHF.